The 9 T cell receptor beta chains in this list originate from one sample, sequenced in a study of shared clonotypes between healthy human individuals. The assay was immunoSEQ multiplex PCR, and TCRdb's table has in-frame clones only and misses some. Altogether roughly 700,000 clones are present, about 74% being singletons, with the ten largest covering less than 2%. The sample comprised memory CD4+ T cells sorted from blood. Subset here: CD45RA-negative fraction. These receptors originate from a woman aged 30 to 39 in good health.

This clone was found many times. Other nucleotide sequences from this sample produce the same CDR3. The V and J genes are TRBV2 and TRBJ1-1; D uncertain. Germline CDR1 and CDR2: SNHLY and FYNNEI. The V gene lost 4 bases and the J gene lost 3 bases, with 6 bases spanning the gap. This CDR3 has 12 amino acids. The CDR3 is CASSAGYTEAFF. CDR3 sequence (DNA): TGTGCCAGCAGTGCAGGCTACACTGAAGCTTTCTTT.

For this clone: Distinct nucleotide sequences in the sample also encode this CDR3. The J gene is TRBJ2-1, the V gene TRBV19, with D perhaps TRBD2 (5 bases). CDR3 length equals 14 residues. Germline lookup yields CDR1 LNHDA and CDR2 SQIVND (reference sequence). The V and J ends lost 5 bases and 3 bases respectively, with 11 bases between them. CDR3: CASSPEGNYNEQFF. The CDR3 DNA is TGTGCCAGTAGTCCCGAGGGTAACTACAATGAGCAGTTCTTC.

The CDR3 coding sequence is TGCGCCAGCAGCCAGGGACAGGGGTGGTCACCCCTCCACTTT. Translated, it gives CASSQGQGWSPLHF. The chain recombines TRBV4-1 with TRBJ1-6; 10 nucleotides agree with TRBD1. J lost 10 bases, V lost 3 bases, and 3 bases had no gene match. In germline, CDR1 is MGHRA, CDR2 YSYEKL. The CDR3 runs to 14 residues.

The chain has TRBV28 and TRBJ1-1, with D unresolved. Germline V gene lookup returns CDR1 MDHEN and CDR2 SYDVKM. V shed 8 bases and J shed 3 bases, with 10 bases lying between them. There are 12 residues in the CDR3. The CDR3 is CASCILDTEAFF. The CDR3 DNA reads as TGTGCCAGCTGCATCTTGGACACTGAAGCTTTCTTT.

V is TRBV2 and J is TRBJ2-5; 11 bases are a match to TRBD2. Unmatched junction bases numbered 6, after V lost 11 bases and J lost 1 base. Looked up from germline, CDR1 is SNHLY and CDR2 is FYNNEI. The CDR3 totals 14 residues. In DNA form, the CDR3 reads TGTGCCGCTACAGGGACTAGCGGCCAAGAGACCCAGTACTTC. It codes for CAATGTSGQETQYF. The full variable domain, completed using reference TRBV2 and TRBJ2-5, is EPEVTQTPSHQVTQMGQEVILRCVPISNHLYFYWYRQILGQKVEFLVSFYNNEISEKSEIFDDQFSVERPDGSNFTLKIRSTKLEDSAMYFCAATGTSGQETQYFGPGTRLLVL.

The gene calls are TRBV27 and TRBJ1-6, with no clear D. The germline gives CDR1 MNHEY, CDR2 SMNVEV (reference sequence). There are 12 residues in the CDR3. The V end was cut by 4 bases, the J end by 9 bases, with 7 bases between. CDR3 region: CASSSRTSPLHF. In DNA, the CDR3 is TGTGCCAGCAGTTCGCGAACTTCACCCCTCCACTTT.

This clone has just a few counts. The gene calls are TRBV19 and TRBJ2-5; 10 nucleotides align to TRBD1. In germline, CDR1 is LNHDA, CDR2 SQIVND (reference sequence). J was trimmed by 2 bases and V by 8 bases; bases with no gene match: 5. The CDR3 is 14 residues long. CDR3 bases: TGTGCCAGTCAAAAGGACAGGGGGCAAGAGACCCAGTACTTC. It codes for CASQKDRGQETQYF.

The CDR3 DNA reads as TGTGCCAGCAGTGAAGCAGGGGGGGAGGTGACCCAGTACTTC. Translation gives CASSEAGGEVTQYF. The chain uses TRBV6-1 and TRBJ2-5; a possible D gene is TRBD2 (7 bases). Trimming took 0 bases from V and 7 from J, leaving 12 bases between them. CDR1 MNHNS and CDR2 SASEGT come from the germline V gene. The CDR3 has 14 amino acids.

The chain couples TRBV28 to TRBJ2-2; 9 bases match TRBD2. The CDR3 contains 13 residues. From germline, CDR1 is MDHEN and CDR2 SYDVKM. V was pared by 9 bases and J by 1 base, with 0 bases of the junction left unmatched. CDR3 protein: CASSGRNTGELFF. CDR3 nucleotide sequence: TGTGCCAGTAGCGGGAGGAACACCGGGGAGCTGTTTTTT.